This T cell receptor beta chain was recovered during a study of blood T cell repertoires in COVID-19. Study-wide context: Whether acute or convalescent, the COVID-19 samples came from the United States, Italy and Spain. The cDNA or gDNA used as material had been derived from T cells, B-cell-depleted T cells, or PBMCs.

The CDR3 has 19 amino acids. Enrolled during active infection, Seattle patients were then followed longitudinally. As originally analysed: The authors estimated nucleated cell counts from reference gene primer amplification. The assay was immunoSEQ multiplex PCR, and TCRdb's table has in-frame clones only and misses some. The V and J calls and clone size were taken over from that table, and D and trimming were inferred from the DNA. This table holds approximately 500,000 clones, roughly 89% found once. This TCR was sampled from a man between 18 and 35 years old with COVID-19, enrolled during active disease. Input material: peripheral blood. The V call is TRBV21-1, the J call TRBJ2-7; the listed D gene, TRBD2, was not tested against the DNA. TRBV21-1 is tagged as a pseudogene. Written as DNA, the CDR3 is TGTGCCAGCAGCAAAGTTGGGGACCGCCTAGCGGGAGACGCTTCCGAGCAGTACTTC. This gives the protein CASSKVGDRLAGDASEQYF.